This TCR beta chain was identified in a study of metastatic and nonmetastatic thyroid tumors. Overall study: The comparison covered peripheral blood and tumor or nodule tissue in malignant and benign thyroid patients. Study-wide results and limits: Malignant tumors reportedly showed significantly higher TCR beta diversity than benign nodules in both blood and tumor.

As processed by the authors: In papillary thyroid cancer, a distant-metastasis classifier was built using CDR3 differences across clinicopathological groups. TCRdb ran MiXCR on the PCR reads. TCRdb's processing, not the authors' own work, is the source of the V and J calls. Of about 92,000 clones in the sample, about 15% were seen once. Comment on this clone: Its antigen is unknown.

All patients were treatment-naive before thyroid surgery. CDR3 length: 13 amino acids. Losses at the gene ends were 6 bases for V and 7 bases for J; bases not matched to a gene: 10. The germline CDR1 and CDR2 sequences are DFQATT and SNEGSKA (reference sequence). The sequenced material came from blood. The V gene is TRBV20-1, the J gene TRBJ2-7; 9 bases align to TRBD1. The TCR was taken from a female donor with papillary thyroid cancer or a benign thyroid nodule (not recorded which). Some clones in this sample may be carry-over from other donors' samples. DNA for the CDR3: TGCAGTGCCTTCGCTTCGACAGGGGGGGAGCAGTACTTC. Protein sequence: CSAFASTGGEQYF.